The T cell receptor beta chain described here comes from a study of blood T cell repertoires in COVID-19. CDR1 is MNHEY, CDR2 SVGAGI, per germline. Trimming removed 4 bases from V and 4 bases from J; junction bases left unmatched: 6. This CDR3 spans 15 amino acids. The authors' processing: Reference gene primer amplification yielded estimated nucleated cell counts. Measured with immunoSEQ multiplex PCR; TCRdb has only the in-frame clones, and not every one. V, J and clone size are those of that table, while D and trimming were read from the DNA. In the table there are about 210,000 clones, 70% to 90% of which are singletons.

The sequence came from a man aged 35 to 55 with acute or convalescent COVID-19. The V and J genes are TRBV6-5 and TRBJ1-1; TRBD1 aligns across 10 bases. The sequencing sample was made of peripheral blood. DNA of the CDR3: TGTGCCAGCAGTTTCGACAGGGGGCGAGGCACTGAAGCTTTCTTT. This encodes CASSFDRGRGTEAFF.